The entry below gives a single T cell receptor beta chain sequence along with its context. The authors' processing: It was from reference gene primer amplification that nucleated cell counts were estimated. Method: immunoSEQ multiplex PCR; TCRdb's copy keeps in-frame clones and lacks some. D and trimming were read from the DNA, whereas the V and J calls and clone size are those reported in that table. The sample holds some 52,000 clones, nearly 90% seen once. The data stem from a study of blood T cell repertoires in COVID-19. At the level of the study: Sites in the United States, Italy and Spain provided acute and convalescent COVID-19 samples.

J lost 0 bases, V lost 5 bases, and 18 bases had no gene match. Germline loops: CDR1 LNHDA, CDR2 SQIVND (reference sequence). The length of the CDR3 is 20 residues. The specimen sequenced was peripheral blood. This chain connects TRBV19 to TRBJ2-7; the match to TRBD2 covers 11 bases. This clonotype was obtained from a man aged 55 to 70 with active COVID-19. The CDR3 sequence is CASSPLDSYLAGGFSYEQYF. CDR3 in DNA: TGTGCCAGTAGTCCCCTCGACAGCTACTTAGCGGGAGGGTTCTCCTACGAGCAGTACTTC.